These T cell receptor beta chains were read from a single sample in a study of Ad26.COV2.S vaccination and SARS-CoV-2 variants. Here immunoSEQ multiplex PCR was the method, and the copy in TCRdb shows in-frame clones only, minus some. The profile covers 350,000 to 400,000 clones, with about 89% appearing a single time and about 2% taken by the ten largest. The sequencing used peripheral blood, collected in a trial of Ad26.COV2.S vaccine versus placebo. The receptors stem from a person between 18 and 60 years old who received the Ad26.COV2.S COVID-19 vaccine or a placebo. CDR3s include the opening cysteine and the closing phenylalanine or tryptophan.

V: TRBV19
J: TRBJ1-5
CDR3: CASSIGWDVNQPQHF

V: TRBV21-1
J: TRBJ2-1
CDR3: CASSKIAGGPNEQFF

V: TRBV10-3
J: TRBJ2-2
CDR3: CATVDRVGRELFF

V: TRBV7-8
J: TRBJ2-3
CDR3: CASSIIAGDTQYF

V: TRBV5-1
J: TRBJ2-7
CDR3: CASSSSTSGSPKEQYF

V: TRBV7-6
J: TRBJ2-5
CDR3: CASSLARDTQETQYF

V: TRBV9
J: TRBJ2-3
CDR3: CASSADTRTDTQYF

V: TRBV11-3
J: TRBJ2-1
CDR3: CASSLQRREQFF

V: TRBV6-5
J: TRBJ1-6
CDR3: CASRPGGSNSPLHF

V: TRBV6-6
J: TRBJ1-2
CDR3: CASRDRDGKMGYTF

V: TRBV6-1
J: TRBJ2-7
CDR3: CASSEEASGSYEQYF

V: TRBV15
J: TRBJ2-1
CDR3: CATSRDLTGGEQFF

V: TRBV5-6
J: TRBJ2-2
CDR3: CASSPTRTGNTGELFF

V: TRBV11-2
J: TRBJ2-1
CDR3: CASRPAGASGNEQFF

V: TRBV7-2
J: TRBJ2-5
CDR3: CASSLVVTGAETQYF

V: TRBV28
J: TRBJ2-7
CDR3: CASSFWTGQGSYEQYF

V: TRBV5-1
J: TRBJ2-1
CDR3: CASSLETSGRLNEQFF

V: TRBV7-9
J: TRBJ2-2
CDR3: CASSRTGQQTRTGELFF

V: TRBV19
J: TRBJ1-2
CDR3: CASSTGTRYGYTF

V: TRBV9
J: TRBJ2-5
CDR3: CASSPEGQGIGGTQYF